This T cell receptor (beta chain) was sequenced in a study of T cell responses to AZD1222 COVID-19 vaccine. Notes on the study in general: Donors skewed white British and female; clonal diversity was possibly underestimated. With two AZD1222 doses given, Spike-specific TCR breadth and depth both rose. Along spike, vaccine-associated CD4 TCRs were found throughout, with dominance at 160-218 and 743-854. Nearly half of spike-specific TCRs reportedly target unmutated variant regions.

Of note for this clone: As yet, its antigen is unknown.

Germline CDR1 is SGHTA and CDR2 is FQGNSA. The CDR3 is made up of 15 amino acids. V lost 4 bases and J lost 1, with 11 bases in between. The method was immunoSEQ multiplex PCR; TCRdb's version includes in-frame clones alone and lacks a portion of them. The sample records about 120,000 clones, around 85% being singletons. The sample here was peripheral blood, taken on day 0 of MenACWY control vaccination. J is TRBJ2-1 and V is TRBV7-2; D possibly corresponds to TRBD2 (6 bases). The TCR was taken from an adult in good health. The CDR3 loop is CASSWTEGSYNEQFF. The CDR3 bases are TGTGCCAGCAGCTGGACGGAGGGGTCCTACAATGAGCAGTTCTTC.